This T cell receptor (beta chain) was sequenced for a study of cytomegalovirus exposure and HLA in healthy donors. Study at large: A preliminary data release comprised approximately 85 million unique TCRs obtained from HLA-typed donors.

The study's findings and limits: In an earlier analysis, most TCR beta V segments were productive about 87% or about 30% of the time.

Primers included in the PCR were 60 Vbeta and 13 Jbeta primers. Sequenced by immunoSEQ multiplex PCR; TCRdb stores in-frame clones only, minus some. Among fewer than 110,000 clones listed, around four fifths were seen once. Regarding this clone: The antigen is not known.

The V gene end was trimmed by 2 bases and the J gene end by 9 bases; junction bases not matched to a gene: 2. Germline CDR1 and CDR2: SGHTA and FQGTGA. CDR3 size: 15 residues. The TCR originated in a man aged 40-55 years in good health and CMV-seronegative. This chain connects TRBV7-3 to TRBJ2-1; 15 nucleotides align to TRBD2. Sequences were obtained from PBMCs. CDR3 protein: CASSLGTSGGREQFF. In nucleotides, the CDR3 is TGTGCCAGCAGCTTAGGGACTAGCGGGGGGCGTGAGCAGTTCTTC.